One sample yielded the 14 T cell receptor beta chains listed below, sequenced in a study of vaccination and CD4 T cells after COVID-19. Once obtained from cultured CD4+ T cells, the DNA was sequenced using the Oncomine TCR Beta short-read assay. One entry per CDR3 protein, called by TCRdb with MiXCR from the PCR reads. The sample carries about 4,000 distinct CDR3 sequences, around 20% recorded once. Treatment denoted: approximately 10-day PBMC culture with coronavirus spike peptide pools or control peptides (ViraFEST assay). Which antigens these TCRs recognize remains unknown. Material: CD4+ T cells from blood, cultured in vitro. Receptors originate from a human donor who had recovered from COVID-19.

This clonotype was seen a few times. The rearrangement uses TRBV29-1 and TRBJ1-1, with unresolved D. The V end was cut by 5 bases, the J end by 0 bases, with 7 bases between. CDR3 length: 12 amino acids. From germline, CDR1 is SQVTM and CDR2 ANQGSEA. The CDR3 loop is CSVSAVNTEAFF. In nucleotides, the CDR3 is TGCAGCGTTTCGGCGGTGAACACTGAAGCTTTCTTT.

The chain recombines TRBV19 with TRBJ1-4; maybe TRBD1 (5 bases). The CDR3 runs 15 residues. V was pared by 3 bases and J by 8 bases, with 16 bases between. CDR1 is LNHDA and CDR2 is SQIVND in the germline V gene (reference sequence). The CDR3: CASSIFQGPREKLFF. The CDR3 nucleotides read TGTGCCAGTAGTATTTTCCAGGGCCCGCGGGAAAAACTGTTTTTT.

By sample share, this clonotype is medium-sized. The chain employs TRBV10-3 and TRBJ2-5; no firm D call. Germline V lookup: CDR1 ENHRY, CDR2 SYGVKD. The V end was cut by 0 bases, the J end by 5 bases, with 10 bases between. The CDR3 totals 14 residues. CDR3 loop: CAISESNGLETQYF. Here the CDR3 DNA reads TGTGCCATCAGTGAGTCGAACGGGCTGGAGACCCAGTACTTC.

V usage is TRBV5-1 and J usage is TRBJ2-1; D is uncertain. Germline CDR1 SGHRS, CDR2 YFSETQ. Trimming shortened V by 4 bases and J by 1 base, and 3 bases separated the two germline ends. There are 12 residues in the CDR3. CDR3 amino acids: CASSRSYNEQFF. The CDR3 DNA is TGCGCCAGCAGCCGATCCTACAATGAGCAGTTCTTC.

This sequence joins TRBV10-3 and TRBJ2-5, with D possibly being TRBD1 (6 bases). The germline gives CDR1 ENHRY, CDR2 SYGVKD. The CDR3 contains 13 residues. V was trimmed by 6 bases and J by 2 bases, leaving 10 bases between them. The CDR3 DNA reads TGTGCCATCAGCGCCGGACAGCAAGAGACCCAGTACTTC. Its translation is CAISAGQQETQYF.

The gene calls are TRBV3-1 and TRBJ1-1; D is ambiguous. Germline CDR1 reads LGHDT; CDR2 reads YNNKEL (reference sequence). Trimming stripped 4 bases from V and 5 bases from J, with 8 bases between. There are 12 residues in the CDR3. The CDR3 region is CASSRTNTEAFF. The CDR3, as DNA: TGTGCCAGCAGCCGAACAAATACTGAAGCTTTCTTT. Combining the CDR3 with reference TRBV3-1 and TRBJ1-1 gives the whole variable domain DTAVSQTPKYLVTQMGNDKSIKCEQNLGHDTMYWYKQDSKKFLKIMFSYNNKELIINETVPNRFSPKSPDKAHLNLHINSLELGDSAVYFCASSRTNTEAFFGQGTRLTVV.

This clonotype was counted a few times. CDR3 amino acids: CASSRIAGGPNEQFF. CDR3 DNA: TGTGCCAGCAGTCGTATAGCGGGGGGGCCAAATGAGCAGTTCTTC. The J gene is TRBJ2-1, the V gene TRBV7-6, with 11 bases aligning to TRBD2. The J segment lost 7 bases and the V segment lost 6 bases, leaving 8 bases of the junction unmatched. Germline lookup yields CDR1 SGHVS and CDR2 FNYEAQ. The CDR3 spans 15 residues.

V usage is TRBV9 and J usage is TRBJ2-3, with D perhaps TRBD2 (5 bases). V was pared by 4 bases and J by 0 bases, with 9 bases between. CDR3 length: 14 amino acids. Germline V gene lookup returns CDR1 SGDLS and CDR2 YYNGEE. DNA for the CDR3: TGTGCCAGCAGCTCCCGGACTAGCACAGATACGCAGTATTTT. Translation: CASSSRTSTDTQYF.

V usage is TRBV5-4 and J usage is TRBJ2-1; D possibly corresponds to TRBD1 (5 bases). The V end lost 2 bases, the J end lost 7 bases, and 22 bases lay between the germline ends. CDR3 size: 17 residues. Germline CDR1 is SGHNT and CDR2 is YYREEE (reference sequence). CDR3 amino acids: CASSLNPPGSNYNEQFF. Here the CDR3 DNA reads TGTGCCAGCAGCTTAAACCCTCCAGGGTCAAATTATAATGAGCAGTTCTTC.

The chain recombines TRBV5-5 with TRBJ2-3; D is unresolved. CDR1 and CDR2 from the germline V gene are SGHKS and YYEKEE (reference sequence). Trimming removed 2 bases at V and 9 bases at J, with 16 bases between. The CDR3 length is 14 residues. CDR3 residues: CASSFDWTDRTQYF. CDR3 nucleotide sequence: TGTGCCAGCAGCTTCGACTGGACCGATCGGACGCAGTATTTT.

By frequency in the sample, this clonotype is large. The rearrangement uses TRBV6-1 and TRBJ1-5, with 7 bases that match TRBD1. Germline-derived CDR1 and CDR2 are MNHNS and SASEGT. Trimming removed 2 bases from V and 16 bases from J; junction bases left unmatched: 8. CDR3 size: 12 residues. The CDR3 is CASSEPPTGNHF. CDR3 in DNA: TGTGCCAGCAGTGAACCTCCGACAGGGAACCATTTT.

This clonotype turned up a few times. This chain joins TRBV7-6 and TRBJ2-5; 9 positions match TRBD2. The J segment lost 4 bases and the V segment lost 10 bases, leaving 13 bases of the junction unmatched. Germline-derived CDR1 and CDR2 are SGHVS and FNYEAQ. The CDR3 contains 15 residues. The CDR3: CATSAGRGGGETQYF. In DNA form, the CDR3 reads TGTGCCACCTCCGCCGGGCGGGGGGGCGGAGAGACCCAGTACTTC.

The J gene is TRBJ1-1, the V gene TRBV7-2; D not certain. V was shortened by 3 bases and J by 3 bases, with 8 bases between the two germline ends. This CDR3 is built from 13 residues. The germline V gene has CDR1 SGHTA and CDR2 FQGNSA. The CDR3 bases are TGTGCCAGCAGCTTGAGGGTAGACACTGAAGCTTTCTTT. Its protein is CASSLRVDTEAFF.

The chain couples TRBV7-8 to TRBJ2-7, with D unresolved. CDR3 length: 12 amino acids. Germline CDR1 and CDR2: SGHVS and FQNEAQ. Deletions cut 6 bases from V and 6 bases from J, with 12 bases between. The CDR3: CASSTSVGEQYF. CDR3 coding DNA: TGTGCCAGCAGTACCTCGGTTGGCGAGCAGTACTTC.